The present T cell receptor beta chain was sequenced within a study of Graves' ophthalmopathy and Graves' hyperthyroidism. Overall study findings and caveats: Appearing in blood as well were most expanded thyroid clonotypes above 0.001 frequency. Discriminating ophthalmopathy from stable hyperthyroidism, a 13-signature model attained a sensitivity of 85% to 90% and a specificity of about 81%.

This clonotype was picked up many times. Its antigen is unidentified. For repertoire sequencing, the TCR beta CDR3 regions were amplified from RNA transcripts. HTBI-primed first-round RT-PCR preceded second-round multiplex PCR. TCRdb ran MiXCR on the multiplex PCR reads and lists one entry per CDR3 protein. The data contain about 700,000 distinct CDR3 sequences, approximately 39% of them singletons. PBMCs were isolated by Ficoll-Paque density gradient centrifugation, using roughly 11 ml of fresh peripheral blood as the starting material. This TCR came from an adult man with Graves' ophthalmopathy. Sequencing was carried out using peripheral blood.

CDR3 protein: CASSLKTNSPLHF. The CDR3 DNA sequence: TGTGCCAGTAGTCTAAAGACGAATTCACCCCTCCACTTT. The V and J genes are TRBV19 and TRBJ1-6; unclear D gene. The length of the CDR3 is 13 residues. The germline V and J ends were trimmed by 5 bases and 7 bases, with 9 bases remaining between them. Per the germline V gene, CDR1 is LNHDA and CDR2 is SQIVND (reference sequence).